Listed here are 9 T cell receptor beta chains from one sample, sequenced in a study of Ad26.COV2.S vaccination and SARS-CoV-2 variants. The treatment denotes: roughly 19 received Ad26.COV2.S at low or high dose, single or two shots; roughly five received placebo; per-sample allocation not given. Specimens were obtained on day 63 following the first vaccine or placebo injection. Clones were sequenced by immunoSEQ multiplex PCR, and TCRdb holds only the in-frame ones, with some missing. Among about 350,000 clones listed, about 87% were seen once. The sequences come from peripheral blood, collected in a trial of Ad26.COV2.S vaccine versus placebo. These receptors all stem from a person aged 18-60 years who received the Ad26.COV2.S COVID-19 vaccine or a placebo.

This clone was seen only a few times. The rearrangement joins TRBV2 to TRBJ2-7; the D gene is possibly TRBD1 (6 bases). V lost 6 bases, J lost 0 bases, and 15 bases lay in between. This CDR3 contains 15 residues. Germline V CDR1 and CDR2: SNHLY, FYNNEI. In nucleotides, the CDR3 is TGTGCCAGCAGCGACCGGACAGAGAGCTCCTACGAGCAGTACTTC. It specifies CASSDRTESSYEQYF.

The chain links TRBV7-6 to TRBJ2-1; 8 bases match TRBD2. This CDR3 contains 16 residues. Germline values: CDR1 SGHVS, CDR2 FNYEAQ. V dropped 3 bases and J dropped 0; count of bases not matched to a gene: 4. The chain's CDR3 is CASSFHSGDSYNEQFF. CDR3 nucleotides: TGTGCCAGCAGCTTCCATAGCGGGGACTCCTACAATGAGCAGTTCTTC.

The chain joins TRBV4-1 to TRBJ1-2; TRBD1 matches at 11 bases. Germline CDR1 and CDR2: MGHRA and YSYEKL. The junction had 12 bases not matched to a gene; V was cut back by 3 bases and J by 6 bases. The CDR3 contains 17 residues. The CDR3 coding sequence is TGCGCCAGCAGCCAGGTCACCGGGACAGGGGGTTTTAATGGCTACACCTTC. Translation gives CASSQVTGTGGFNGYTF.

This sequence joins TRBV7-2 and TRBJ1-2; unclear D gene. This CDR3 spans 15 amino acids. Germline-derived CDR1 and CDR2 are SGHTA and FQGNSA. V shed 1 base and J shed 5 bases, with 14 bases lying between them. The CDR3 here is CASSLGLGQLYGYTF. In DNA, the CDR3 is TGTGCCAGCAGCTTAGGTCTTGGGCAGCTGTATGGCTACACCTTC.

This rearrangement joins TRBV18 to TRBJ2-3; D might be TRBD2 (6 bases). V was pared by 4 bases and J by 3 bases, with 11 bases between. Germline assignment: CDR1 KGHSH and CDR2 LQKENI. This CDR3 has 14 residues. This chain's CDR3 is CASSRGVTTDTQYF. The CDR3 nucleotides are TGTGCCAGCTCACGCGGGGTGACGACAGATACGCAGTATTTT. The complete variable domain, with remaining parts taken from reference TRBV18 and TRBJ2-3, reads NAGVMQNPRHLVRRRGQEARLRCSPMKGHSHVYWYRQLPEEGLKFMVYLQKENIIDESGMPKERFSAEFPKEGPSILRIQQVVRGDSAAYFCASSRGVTTDTQYFGPGTRLTVL.

The rearrangement joins TRBV7-6 to TRBJ2-2; D might be TRBD1 (6 bases). This CDR3 region has 15 residues. V gave up 5 bases and J gave up 7 bases, with 17 bases separating them. CDR1 and CDR2 from the germline V gene are SGHVS and FNYEAQ. CDR3 loop: CASSIVTGFIGELFF. The CDR3 DNA reads TGTGCCAGCAGCATTGTGACAGGTTTTATCGGGGAGCTGTTTTTT.

CDR3 sequence reads: CASKTSGYNEQFF. The CDR3 DNA reads as TGTGCCAGCAAGACTAGCGGGTACAATGAGCAGTTCTTC. The genes are TRBV28 and TRBJ2-1; TRBD2 agrees at 10 bases. J was trimmed by 4 bases and V by 7 bases; bases with no gene match: 1. The CDR3 contains 13 residues. Per the germline V gene, CDR1 is MDHEN and CDR2 is SYDVKM.

The genes are TRBV28 and TRBJ1-1; no firm D call. There are 12 residues in the CDR3. The V end was cut by 0 bases, the J end by 4 bases, with 3 bases between. CDR1 is MDHEN, CDR2 SYDVKM, per germline. Here the CDR3 DNA reads TGTGCCAGCAGTTTATGGGCCACTGAAGCTTTCTTT. Translated, it gives CASSLWATEAFF.

The chain uses TRBV15 and TRBJ1-5; 8 nucleotides agree with TRBD1. J was trimmed by 6 bases and V by 3 bases; bases with no gene match: 7. The germline gives CDR1 LNHNV, CDR2 YYDKDF (reference sequence). The length of the CDR3 is 15 residues. The CDR3 nucleotides are TGTGCCACCAGCAGGGCAGGGGGCCATCGTCAGCCCCAGCATTTT. It specifies CATSRAGGHRQPQHF.